This is a list of T cell receptor beta chains from one sample in a study of response to subunit inactivated influenza vaccine. Each CDR3 protein is one row after TCRdb ran MiXCR on the RT-PCR reads. The data show 500,000 to 600,000 distinct CDR3 sequences, 11% seen once. These data were likewise used in another study, on T cells expressing NK-cell markers.

This material consisted of PBMCs from blood, taken on the day of vaccination. These receptors were taken from a man aged 50 to 59 who received an inactivated influenza vaccine. Each CDR3 is given without its conserved first and last residue. Clone size appears in some rows only: once, few, many, or a class for an expanded clone.

size: .; J: TRBJ1-4; V: TRBV4-3; CDR3: ASSYQTENEKLF
size: many; J: TRBJ1-1; V: TRBV5-1; CDR3: ASSRDSMNTEAF
size: few; J: TRBJ1-6; V: TRBV3-1; CDR3: ASSPEMASGSPLH
size: few; J: TRBJ2-7; V: TRBV6-1; CDR3: ASSRGHKTYEQY
size: many; J: TRBJ2-1; V: TRBV11-2; CDR3: ASSSQTGSAYNEQF
size: few; J: TRBJ2-3; V: TRBV4-1; CDR3: ASSQDWDTDTQY
size: few; J: TRBJ2-7; V: TRBV3-1; CDR3: ASSPYATGTGTYEQY
size: .; J: TRBJ2-7; V: TRBV5-1; CDR3: ASSLLGGGVYEQY
size: .; J: TRBJ2-1; V: TRBV18; CDR3: ASSPVAGTYNEQF
size: few; J: TRBJ2-7; V: TRBV7-6; CDR3: ASSFGGQRDEQY
size: .; J: TRBJ2-7; V: TRBV19; CDR3: ASSSSGQGAEQY
size: .; J: TRBJ2-1; V: TRBV5-1; CDR3: ASSSGRILWF
size: .; J: TRBJ2-1; V: TRBV5-1; CDR3: ASRDIGYNEQF
size: .; J: TRBJ2-7; V: TRBV7-9; CDR3: ASSLLGTNEQY
size: few; J: TRBJ1-5; V: TRBV30; CDR3: AWSPGTVLNQPQH
size: few; J: TRBJ2-7; V: TRBV11-2; CDR3: ASSLDIILGPSSYEQY
size: many; J: TRBJ2-7; V: TRBV10-3; CDR3: ATLWTSGGLYEQY
size: .; J: TRBJ1-4; V: TRBV5-5; CDR3: ASSSDVHEKLF
size: few; J: TRBJ2-3; V: TRBV10-3; CDR3: AISESRQGGSPDTQY
size: few; J: TRBJ1-1; V: TRBV11-2; CDR3: ASSLGRGLATEAF
size: few; J: TRBJ1-4; V: TRBV20-1; CDR3: SAAGNPTNEKLF
size: few; J: TRBJ2-3; V: TRBV12-3/TRBV12-4; CDR3: ASNPPPAHPEGPDTQY
size: many; J: TRBJ2-1; V: TRBV5-1; CDR3: ASSLTSGRSEQF
size: .; J: TRBJ2-7; V: TRBV2; CDR3: ASSGQGKVTGRNEQY
size: few; J: TRBJ2-7; V: TRBV28; CDR3: ASSSRLAGDEQY
size: .; J: TRBJ2-7; V: TRBV29-1; CDR3: SVETGVTRNEQY
size: .; J: TRBJ2-3; V: TRBV4-2; CDR3: ASSQDGGGDTQY
size: many; J: TRBJ2-4; V: TRBV12-3/TRBV12-4; CDR3: ASSSGGSKNIQY
size: few; J: TRBJ1-3; V: TRBV27; CDR3: ASSLGGLGGNTIY
size: .; J: TRBJ1-2; V: TRBV6-2/TRBV6-3; CDR3: ASSFPRTGAIRNYGYT
size: few; J: TRBJ2-3; V: TRBV7-2; CDR3: ASSLASGTGGADTQY
size: few; J: TRBJ2-7; V: TRBV5-6; CDR3: ASSKTSVSYEQY
size: many; J: TRBJ2-5; V: TRBV28; CDR3: ASSFSVPRQETQY
size: few; J: TRBJ2-5; V: TRBV12-3/TRBV12-4; CDR3: ASRFSGSGETQY
size: many; J: TRBJ1-2; V: TRBV29-1; CDR3: SVGGSDGYT
size: .; J: TRBJ2-4; V: TRBV7-9; CDR3: ASSLLIGGKNIQY
size: few; J: TRBJ2-1; V: TRBV10-2; CDR3: ASSDRRGSNEQF
size: few; J: TRBJ2-1; V: TRBV24-1; CDR3: ATQQGGGLYEQF
size: many; J: TRBJ2-3; V: TRBV5-1; CDR3: ASSPLADTDTQY
size: .; J: TRBJ1-4; V: TRBV2; CDR3: ASSPLTATNEKLF
size: .; J: TRBJ1-2; V: TRBV10-3; CDR3: AISTGAINYGYT
size: few; J: TRBJ2-5; V: TRBV20-1; CDR3: SASTGAYQETQY
size: few; J: TRBJ1-1; V: TRBV13; CDR3: ASSLVTSGNTEAF
size: .; J: TRBJ1-5; V: TRBV28; CDR3: ASSLFLGGVAENQPQH
size: .; J: TRBJ2-3; V: TRBV4-3; CDR3: ASSQRKSDTQY
size: .; J: TRBJ2-1; V: TRBV6-1; CDR3: ASSQAGGRNEQF
size: few; J: TRBJ2-2; V: TRBV4-1; CDR3: ASSETGTRTGELF
size: few; J: TRBJ1-2; V: TRBV10-3; CDR3: AIRNTGHYGYT
size: many; J: TRBJ2-7; V: TRBV6-2/TRBV6-3; CDR3: ASSYVPGFYEQY
size: few; J: TRBJ1-3; V: TRBV12-3/TRBV12-4; CDR3: ASSRLGVSGNTIY
size: few; J: TRBJ2-7; V: TRBV9; CDR3: ASSVDGTGVSEQY
size: .; J: TRBJ1-6; V: TRBV6-1; CDR3: ASQGRTAGYNSPLH
size: few; J: TRBJ1-6; V: TRBV5-1; CDR3: ASSLWAQGALNSPLH
size: few; J: TRBJ2-2; V: TRBV5-4; CDR3: ASRPGLDTGELF
size: few; J: TRBJ2-1; V: TRBV12-3/TRBV12-4; CDR3: ASSLKGSYNEQF